This T cell receptor (beta chain) stems from a study of post-analysis software for immune sequencing data. Notes on the study in general: Elevated frequency relative to controls characterized roughly five TRBV segments in patients, TRBV5-6, TRBV5-1 and TRBV20-1 among them. Relative to controls, patients with multiple sclerosis showed significantly lower normalized Chao1 diversity. Same-batch samples co-clustered strongly by F measure.

Built from TCR beta cDNA, the libraries had unique molecular identifiers in them. When about 0.85 to 11 million T cells were used, they gave approximately 450,000 cDNA molecules. TCRdb re-called the PCR reads with MiXCR, one entry per CDR3 protein. The profile shows more than 500,000 distinct CDR3 sequences, around 31% of them singletons. Details on this clonotype: Its antigen is unknown.

The V end was cut by 0 bases, the J end by 6 bases, with 10 bases between. The germline V gene encodes CDR1 ENHRY and CDR2 SYGVKD. The CDR3 has 14 amino acids. The receptor's source is a girl between 2 and 17 years old with multiple sclerosis. The sequencing input was blood. V is TRBV10-3 and J is TRBJ2-3; D may be TRBD1 or TRBD2 (5 bases each). The CDR3 protein is CAISESNRRDTQYF. CDR3 sequence (DNA): TGTGCCATCAGTGAGTCTAACAGGAGGGATACGCAGTATTTT.